This TCR beta chain was sequenced during a study of vaccination and CD4 T cells after COVID-19. The study sequenced cultured CD4+ T cell DNA using the Oncomine TCR Beta short-read assay. Via MiXCR, TCRdb re-called the PCR reads, giving one row per CDR3 protein. The repertoire holds 15,000 to 20,000 distinct CDR3 sequences, with 50% as singletons. Sample treatment: roughly ten-day PBMC culture with coronavirus spike peptide pools or control peptides (ViraFEST assay). As concerns this clonotype: Its matching antigen is unknown.

Per germline, CDR1 MDHEN and CDR2 SYDVKM. This CDR3 spans 16 amino acids. V gave up 2 bases and J gave up 5 bases; unmatched junction bases: 7. This chain joins TRBV28 and TRBJ2-3; 10 bases map to TRBD2. The source material was CD4+ T cells from blood, cultured in vitro. The clonotype originates from a human donor who had recovered from COVID-19. CDR3 coding DNA: TGTGCCAGCAGTTTAGTCGGACTAGCGGCAAAAGATACGCAGTATTTT. Residues: CASSLVGLAAKDTQYF.